The clone carrying this T cell receptor (beta chain) was picked up many times. These data belong to a study of T-cell memory formation after mild COVID-19. Trimming removed 1 base from V and 4 bases from J; junction bases left unmatched: 7. This CDR3 is built from 16 residues. In germline, CDR1 is SGHVS, CDR2 FNYEAQ. TCR alpha and TCR beta cDNA libraries with sample barcodes and UMIs came from 5'RACE using constant-segment primers. TCRdb re-called the 5' RACE reads through MiXCR, storing one row per CDR3 protein. The table records about 340,000 distinct CDR3 sequences, around 21% of them present only once.

This TCR was recovered from an adult woman who had mild COVID-19 (a few samples of this study predate the infection). Cell type and time point are not known. The J gene is TRBJ2-5, the V gene TRBV7-6, with 9 positions matching TRBD2. The sample consisted of PBMCs or a T cell subset sorted from them (not recorded which). CDR3 in amino acids: CASSLEGGRAAETQYF. The CDR3 nucleotides are TGTGCCAGCAGCTTAGAAGGCGGGAGGGCCGCAGAGACCCAGTACTTC.